The source of this T cell receptor (beta chain) is a study of cytomegalovirus exposure and HLA in healthy donors. The trim removed 0 bases at V and 8 bases at J, leaving 9 bases unmatched. Per germline, CDR1 GTSNPN and CDR2 SVGIG (reference sequence). There are 15 residues in the CDR3. Primers: 60 Vbeta forward and 13 Jbeta reverse. TCRdb's table, derived via immunoSEQ multiplex PCR, lists solely in-frame clones and lacks some. Of hundreds of thousands of clones in the sample, 76% are singletons; the top ten hold under 0.8%. A word on this clone: As yet, its antigen is unknown.

Study outcomes and limitations: Among immune exposure information, only CMV serostatus was available. On later analysis, the bulk of CMV-associated TCR beta chains appeared to be HLA-restricted. Cytomegalovirus-associated status was assigned to about 180 TCR beta chains.

What was sequenced was PBMCs. The rearrangement uses TRBV30 and TRBJ1-2, with 10 bases identical to TRBD1. This receptor was identified in a young man in good health and CMV-seronegative. CDR3 region: CAWSVGRQGAGGYTF. As DNA, the CDR3 is TGTGCCTGGAGTGTGGGCCGACAGGGGGCCGGGGGCTACACCTTC. Variable domain in full (rest from reference TRBV30 and TRBJ1-2): SQTIHQWPATLVQPVGSPLSLECTVEGTSNPNLYWYRQAAGRGLQLLFYSVGIGQISSEVPQNLSASRPQDRQFILSSKKLLLSDSGFYLCAWSVGRQGAGGYTFGSGTRLTVV.